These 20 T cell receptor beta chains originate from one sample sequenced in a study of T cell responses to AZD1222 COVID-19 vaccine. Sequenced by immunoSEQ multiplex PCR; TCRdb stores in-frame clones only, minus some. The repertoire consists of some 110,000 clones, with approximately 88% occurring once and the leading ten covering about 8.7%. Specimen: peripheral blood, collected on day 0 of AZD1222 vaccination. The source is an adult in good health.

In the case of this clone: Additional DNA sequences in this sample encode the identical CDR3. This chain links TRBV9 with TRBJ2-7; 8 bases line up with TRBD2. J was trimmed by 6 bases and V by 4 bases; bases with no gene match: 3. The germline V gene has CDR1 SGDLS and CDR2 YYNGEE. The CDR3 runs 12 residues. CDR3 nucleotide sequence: TGTGCCAGCAGCCCGGGGGGGGCCGAGCAGTACTTC. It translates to CASSPGGAEQYF.

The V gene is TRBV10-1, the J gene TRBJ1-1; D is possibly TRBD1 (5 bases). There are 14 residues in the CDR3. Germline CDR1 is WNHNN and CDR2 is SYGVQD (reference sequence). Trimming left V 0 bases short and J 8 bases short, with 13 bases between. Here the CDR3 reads CASSESGGDLEAFF. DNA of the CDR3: TGCGCCAGCAGTGAGTCAGGAGGGGACCTAGAAGCTTTCTTT.

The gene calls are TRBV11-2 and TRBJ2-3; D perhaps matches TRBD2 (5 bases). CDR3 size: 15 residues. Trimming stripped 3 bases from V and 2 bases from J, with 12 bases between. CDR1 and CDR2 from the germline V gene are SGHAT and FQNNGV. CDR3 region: CASSLIVLATDTQYF. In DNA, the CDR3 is TGTGCCAGCAGCTTGATCGTGCTAGCCACAGATACGCAGTATTTT. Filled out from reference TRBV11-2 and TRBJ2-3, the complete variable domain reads EAGVAQSPRYKIIEKRQSVAFWCNPISGHATLYWYQQILGQGPKLLIQFQNNGVVDDSQLPKDRFSAERLKGVDSTLKIQPAKLEDSAVYLCASSLIVLATDTQYFGPGTRLTVL.

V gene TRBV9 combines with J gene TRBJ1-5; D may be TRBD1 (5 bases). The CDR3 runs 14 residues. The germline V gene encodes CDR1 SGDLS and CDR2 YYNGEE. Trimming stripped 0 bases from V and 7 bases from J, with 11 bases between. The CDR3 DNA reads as TGTGCCAGCAGCGTAGCTGGAGGGGAGCAGCCCCAGCATTTT. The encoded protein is CASSVAGGEQPQHF.

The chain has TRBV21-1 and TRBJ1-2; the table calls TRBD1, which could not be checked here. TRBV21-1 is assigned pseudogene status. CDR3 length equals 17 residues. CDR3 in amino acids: CASSKTQGAVLWEGYTF. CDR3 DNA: TGTGCCAGCAGCAAAACCCAGGGGGCAGTCCTATGGGAGGGCTACACCTTC.

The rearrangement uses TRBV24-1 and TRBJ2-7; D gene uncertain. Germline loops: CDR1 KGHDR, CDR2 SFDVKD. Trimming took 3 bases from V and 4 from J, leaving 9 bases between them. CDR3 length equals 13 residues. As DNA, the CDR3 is TGTGCCACCAGTGATCCGGAGTTGTACGAGCAGTACTTC. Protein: CATSDPELYEQYF.

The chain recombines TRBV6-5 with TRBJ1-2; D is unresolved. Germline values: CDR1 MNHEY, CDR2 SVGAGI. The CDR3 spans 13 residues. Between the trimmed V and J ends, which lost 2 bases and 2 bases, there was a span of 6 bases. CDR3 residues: CASSYDGNYGYTF. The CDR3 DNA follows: TGTGCCAGCAGTTACGATGGAAACTATGGCTACACCTTC.

CDR3 coding DNA: TGTGCCAGCAGCCGCGGGGCCCTCAGGGGGCGGAGGGCTTCACCCCTCCACTTT. It translates to CASSRGALRGRRASPLHF. The rearrangement links TRBV7-2 to TRBJ1-6; 8 positions agree with TRBD1. From germline, CDR1 is SGHTA and CDR2 FQGNSA. The V and J ends lost 5 bases and 9 bases, in that order; junction bases with no gene match: 18. CDR3 length: 18 amino acids.

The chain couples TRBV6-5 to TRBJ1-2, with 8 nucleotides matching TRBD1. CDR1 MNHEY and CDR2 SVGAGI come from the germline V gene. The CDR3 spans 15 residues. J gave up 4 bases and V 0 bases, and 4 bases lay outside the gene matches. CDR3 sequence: CASSYSRGQGYGYTF. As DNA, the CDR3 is TGTGCCAGCAGTTACTCCCGAGGACAGGGCTATGGCTACACCTTC.

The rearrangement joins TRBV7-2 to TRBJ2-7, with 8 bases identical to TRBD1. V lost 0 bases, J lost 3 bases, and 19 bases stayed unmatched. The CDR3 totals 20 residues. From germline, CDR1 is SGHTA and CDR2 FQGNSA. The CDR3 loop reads CASSLAGLDRAPTYLYEQYF. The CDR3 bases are TGTGCCAGCAGCTTAGCCGGACTGGACAGGGCTCCGACCTACCTCTACGAGCAGTACTTC.

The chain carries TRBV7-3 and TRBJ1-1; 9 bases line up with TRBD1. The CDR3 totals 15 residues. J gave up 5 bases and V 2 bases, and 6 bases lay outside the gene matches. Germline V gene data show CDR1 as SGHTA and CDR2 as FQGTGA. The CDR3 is CASSLAGQGRTEAFF. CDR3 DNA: TGTGCCAGCAGCTTAGCCGGACAGGGGAGGACTGAAGCTTTCTTT.

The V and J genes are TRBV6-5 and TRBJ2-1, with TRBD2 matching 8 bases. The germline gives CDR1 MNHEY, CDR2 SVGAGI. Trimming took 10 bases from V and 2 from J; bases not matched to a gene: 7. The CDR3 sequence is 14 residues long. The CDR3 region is CATKTSATYNEQFF. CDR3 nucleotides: TGTGCCACCAAGACTAGCGCAACCTACAATGAGCAGTTCTTC.

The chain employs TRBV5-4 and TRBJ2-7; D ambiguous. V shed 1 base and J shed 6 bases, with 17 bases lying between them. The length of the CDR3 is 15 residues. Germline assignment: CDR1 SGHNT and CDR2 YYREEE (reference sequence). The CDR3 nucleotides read TGTGCCAGCAGCTTGCCCTTTGAGAACTTTGGCGAGCAGTACTTC. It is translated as CASSLPFENFGEQYF.

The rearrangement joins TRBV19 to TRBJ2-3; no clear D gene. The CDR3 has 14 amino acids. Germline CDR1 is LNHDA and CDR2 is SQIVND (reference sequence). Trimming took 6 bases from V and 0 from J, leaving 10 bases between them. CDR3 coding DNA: TGTGCCAGTAGCCGGACCGTAAGCACAGATACGCAGTATTTT. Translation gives CASSRTVSTDTQYF.

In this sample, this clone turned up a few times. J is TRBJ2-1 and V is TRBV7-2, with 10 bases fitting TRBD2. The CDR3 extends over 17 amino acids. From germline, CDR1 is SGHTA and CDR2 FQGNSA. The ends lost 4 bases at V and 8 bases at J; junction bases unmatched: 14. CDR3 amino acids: CASSSRASGGAIHEQFF. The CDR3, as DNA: TGTGCCAGCAGCTCAAGGGCCAGCGGGGGGGCCATACATGAGCAGTTCTTC.

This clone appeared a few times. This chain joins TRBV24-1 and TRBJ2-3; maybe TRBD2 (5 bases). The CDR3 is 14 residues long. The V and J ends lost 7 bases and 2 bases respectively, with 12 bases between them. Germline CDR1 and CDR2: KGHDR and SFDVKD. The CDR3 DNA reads TGTGCCACCAGCTTAAGGGAGTCCACAGATACGCAGTATTTT. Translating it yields CATSLRESTDTQYF.

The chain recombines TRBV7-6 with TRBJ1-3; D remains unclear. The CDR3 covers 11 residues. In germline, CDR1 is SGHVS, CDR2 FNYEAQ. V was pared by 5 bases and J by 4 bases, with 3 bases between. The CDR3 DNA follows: TGTGCCAGCAGCCCCGGAAACACCATATATTTT. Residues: CASSPGNTIYF.

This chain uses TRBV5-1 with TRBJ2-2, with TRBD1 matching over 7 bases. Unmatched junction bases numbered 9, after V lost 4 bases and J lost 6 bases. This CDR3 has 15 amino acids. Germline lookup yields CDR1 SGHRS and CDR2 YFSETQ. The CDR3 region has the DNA TGCGCCAGCAGCCCGTCGAGGGGGCGGGCCGGGGAGCTGTTTTTT. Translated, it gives CASSPSRGRAGELFF.

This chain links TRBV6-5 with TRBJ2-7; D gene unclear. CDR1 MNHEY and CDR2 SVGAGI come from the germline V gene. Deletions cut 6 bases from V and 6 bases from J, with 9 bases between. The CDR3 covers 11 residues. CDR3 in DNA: TGTGCCAGCAGAAGTAGGCGCGAGCAGTACTTC. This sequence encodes CASRSRREQYF.

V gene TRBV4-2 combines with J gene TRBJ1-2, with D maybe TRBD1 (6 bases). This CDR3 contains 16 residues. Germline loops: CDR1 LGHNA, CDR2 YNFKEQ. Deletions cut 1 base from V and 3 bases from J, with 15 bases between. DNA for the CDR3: TGTGCCAGCAGCCAAGGGCGGGCAGGGGTGGACTATGGCTACACCTTC. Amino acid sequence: CASSQGRAGVDYGYTF.